These 3 T cell receptor beta chains were sequenced from one sample in a study of blood T cells in healthy people across ages (dated by TCRdb to between 2015 and 2016). The library was built by means of 5' RACE. The run used an Illumina HiSeq 2500. The second PCR ran for roughly 7 to 11 cycles and used a J-beta primer mix along with a sample-barcoded 5' primer. The public reads were reprocessed in TCRdb via fastp at Q25 and MiXCR, keeping in-frame beta chains. Rows with one shared CDR3 protein collapse into an entry with the most common genes and DNA. For this sample there are about 1 million distinct CDR3 sequences; around 43% appear just once. The leading ten clones occupy approximately 20% of the sample. The sample taken for sequencing was blood. All receptors derive from a woman aged 55-75 years in good health.

This clonotype turned up a few times. V is TRBV20-1 and J is TRBJ1-2; D unclear. The V and J ends lost 2 bases and 5 bases respectively, with 12 bases between them. Per germline, CDR1 DFQATT and CDR2 SNEGSKA (reference sequence). The CDR3 length is 13 residues. The CDR3 DNA reads TGCAGTGCTAGAAACGAACTCTTATATGGCTACACCTTC. Its translation is CSARNELLYGYTF.

The rearrangement uses TRBV7-8 and TRBJ2-3, with 10 bases identical to TRBD2. Trimming took 8 bases from V and 6 from J; bases not matched to a gene: 11. CDR3 size: 15 residues. Germline CDR1 and CDR2: SGHVS and FQNEAQ. The CDR3 nucleotides are TGTGCCAGCCGCCTGCTAGCGGGAGCAGGGGATACGCAGTATTTT. This sequence encodes CASRLLAGAGDTQYF.

This clonotype was detected only a few times. The chain has TRBV5-4 and TRBJ2-1, with a weak D call TRBD2 (7 bases). The V gene lost 4 bases and the J gene lost 3 bases, with 11 bases spanning the gap. This CDR3 is 14 amino acids long. Germline assignment: CDR1 SGHNT and CDR2 YYREEE (reference sequence). CDR3 in amino acids: CASSGGDNYNEQFF. Written as DNA, the CDR3 is TGTGCCAGCAGCGGGGGGGACAACTACAATGAGCAGTTCTTC.